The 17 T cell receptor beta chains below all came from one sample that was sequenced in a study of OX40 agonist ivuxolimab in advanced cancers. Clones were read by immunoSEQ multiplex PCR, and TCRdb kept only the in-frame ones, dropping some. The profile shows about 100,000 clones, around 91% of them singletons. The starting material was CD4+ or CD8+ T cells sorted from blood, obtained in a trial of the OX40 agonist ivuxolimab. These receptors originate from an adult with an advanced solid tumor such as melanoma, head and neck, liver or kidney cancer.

CDR3 nucleotide sequence: TGCGCCAGCAGCCTAACAGGGGGGGACAGGGCCTATGGCTACACCTTC. Residues: CASSLTGGDRAYGYTF. The V call is TRBV4-1, the J call TRBJ1-2, with 9 positions matching TRBD1. Germline CDR1 reads MGHRA; CDR2 reads YSYEKL. CDR3 length equals 16 residues. With 4 bases clipped from V and 4 bases from J, the junction kept 10 bases outside the gene matches.

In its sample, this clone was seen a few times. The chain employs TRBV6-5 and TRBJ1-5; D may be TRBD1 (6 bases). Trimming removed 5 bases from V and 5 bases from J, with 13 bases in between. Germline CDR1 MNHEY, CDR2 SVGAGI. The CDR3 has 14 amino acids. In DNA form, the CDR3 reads TGTGCCAGCAGTGTCAATCAGGGGTATCAGCCCCAGCATTTT. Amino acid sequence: CASSVNQGYQPQHF.

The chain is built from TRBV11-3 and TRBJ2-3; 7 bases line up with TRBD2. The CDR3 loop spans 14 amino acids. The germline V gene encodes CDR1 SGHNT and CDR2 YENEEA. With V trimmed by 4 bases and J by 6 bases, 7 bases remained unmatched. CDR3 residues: CASSSRGSGDTQYF. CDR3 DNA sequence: TGTGCCAGCAGCTCCCGGGGTAGCGGGGATACGCAGTATTTT.

CDR3 in DNA: TGTGCCAGCCGGTGGGGAGGGACCCATCAGCCCCAGCATTTT. Its translation is CASRWGGTHQPQHF. This rearrangement joins TRBV6-6 to TRBJ1-5, with D possibly being TRBD1 (5 bases). The germline V gene has CDR1 MNHNY and CDR2 SVGAGI (reference sequence). Trimming took 8 bases from V and 5 from J, leaving 16 bases between them. The CDR3 is made up of 14 amino acids.

The CDR3 loop is CASASGFSYNEQFF. CDR3 bases: TGTGCCAGCGCCAGCGGGTTCTCCTACAATGAGCAGTTCTTC. The gene calls are TRBV11-3 and TRBJ2-1; TRBD2 is a possible D gene (6 bases). Trimming cost V 8 bases and J 0 bases, with 11 bases left between them. The germline V gene encodes CDR1 SGHNT and CDR2 YENEEA. The CDR3 is made up of 14 amino acids.

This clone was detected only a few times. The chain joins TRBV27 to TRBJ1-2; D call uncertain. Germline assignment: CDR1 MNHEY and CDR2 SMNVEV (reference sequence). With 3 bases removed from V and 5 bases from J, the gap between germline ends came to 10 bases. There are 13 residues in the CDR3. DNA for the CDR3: TGTGCCAGCAGTTTTGAAGGGAATTATGGCTACACCTTC. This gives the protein CASSFEGNYGYTF.

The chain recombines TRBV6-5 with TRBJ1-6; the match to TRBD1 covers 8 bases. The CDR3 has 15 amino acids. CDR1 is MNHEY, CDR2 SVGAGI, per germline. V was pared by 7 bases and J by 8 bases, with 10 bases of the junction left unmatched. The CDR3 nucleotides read TGTGCCAGCACCCTAAATACAGGGGGAGATTCACCCCTCCACTTT. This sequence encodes CASTLNTGGDSPLHF.

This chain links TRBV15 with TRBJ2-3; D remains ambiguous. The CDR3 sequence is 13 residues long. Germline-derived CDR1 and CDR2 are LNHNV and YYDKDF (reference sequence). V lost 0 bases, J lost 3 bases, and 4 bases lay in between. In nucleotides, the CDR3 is TGTGCCACCAGCAGAGACCGGACAGATACGCAGTATTTT. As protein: CATSRDRTDTQYF.

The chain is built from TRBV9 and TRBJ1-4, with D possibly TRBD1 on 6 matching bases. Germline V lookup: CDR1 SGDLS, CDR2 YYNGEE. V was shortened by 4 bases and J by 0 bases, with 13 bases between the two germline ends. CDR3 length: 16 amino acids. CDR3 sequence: CASSTRDIATNEKLFF. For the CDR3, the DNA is TGTGCCAGCAGCACTCGGGACATTGCAACTAATGAAAAACTGTTTTTT.

CDR3 nucleotide sequence: TGCGCCAGCAGCTTCGGGACAGTAAGCTCCTACGAGCAGTACTTC. It translates to CASSFGTVSSYEQYF. The genes are TRBV5-1 and TRBJ2-7, with TRBD1 matching over 7 bases. Unmatched junction bases numbered 5, after V lost 2 bases and J lost 0 bases. The germline V gene has CDR1 SGHRS and CDR2 YFSETQ. The CDR3 is 15 residues long.

The CDR3 is CASSEARQGTQYF. CDR3 coding DNA: TGTGCCAGCAGTGAAGCGCGACAGGGGACGCAGTATTTT. The rearrangement uses TRBV6-1 and TRBJ2-3; 8 bases line up with TRBD1. The length of the CDR3 is 13 residues. With 0 bases clipped from V and 9 bases from J, the junction kept 2 bases outside the gene matches. Germline loops: CDR1 MNHNS, CDR2 SASEGT.

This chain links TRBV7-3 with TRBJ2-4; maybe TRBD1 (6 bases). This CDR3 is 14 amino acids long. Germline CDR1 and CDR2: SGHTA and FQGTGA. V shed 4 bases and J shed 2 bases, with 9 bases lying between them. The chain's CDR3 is CASSSTGTKNIQYF. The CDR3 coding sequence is TGTGCCAGCAGCTCCACAGGGACCAAAAACATTCAGTACTTC.

CDR3 sequence reads: CASSPRWDRGTEAFF. CDR3 nucleotides: TGTGCCAGCAGCCCCCGCTGGGATCGAGGGACTGAAGCTTTCTTT. V gene TRBV7-8 combines with J gene TRBJ1-1; unclear D gene. The germline CDR1 and CDR2 sequences are SGHVS and FQNEAQ. The CDR3 runs 15 residues. V was cut by 5 bases and J by 5 bases, with 18 bases left in between.

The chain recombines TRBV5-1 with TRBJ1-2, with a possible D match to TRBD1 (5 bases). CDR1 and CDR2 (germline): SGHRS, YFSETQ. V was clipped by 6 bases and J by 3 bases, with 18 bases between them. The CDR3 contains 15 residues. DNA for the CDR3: TGCGCCAGCACCCCGGGGGGGGTCGGGGACTATGGCTACACCTTC. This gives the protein CASTPGGVGDYGYTF.

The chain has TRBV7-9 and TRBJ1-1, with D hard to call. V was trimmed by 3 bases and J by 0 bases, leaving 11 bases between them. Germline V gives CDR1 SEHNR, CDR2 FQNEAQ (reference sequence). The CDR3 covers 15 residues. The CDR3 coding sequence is TGTGCCAGCAGCTTTAAAGTAGAGATGAACACTGAAGCTTTCTTT. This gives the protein CASSFKVEMNTEAFF.

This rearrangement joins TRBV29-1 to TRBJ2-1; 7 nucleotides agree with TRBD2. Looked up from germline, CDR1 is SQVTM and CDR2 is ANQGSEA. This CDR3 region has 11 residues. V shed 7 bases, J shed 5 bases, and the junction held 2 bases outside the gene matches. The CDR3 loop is CSGGTNNEQFF. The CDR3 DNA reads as TGCAGCGGGGGGACTAACAATGAGCAGTTCTTC.

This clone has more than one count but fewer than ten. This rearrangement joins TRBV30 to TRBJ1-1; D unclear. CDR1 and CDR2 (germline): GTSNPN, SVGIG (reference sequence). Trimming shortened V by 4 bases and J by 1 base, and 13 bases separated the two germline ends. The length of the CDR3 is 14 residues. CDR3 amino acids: CAWTSLLRNTEAFF. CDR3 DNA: TGTGCCTGGACCTCCTTACTAAGGAACACTGAAGCTTTCTTT.